The 30 T cell receptor beta chains given below trace back to one sample, sequenced in a study of beta chain features in type 1 diabetes. The whole isolated RNA underwent reverse transcription, so sequencing captured expressed TCRB transcripts. Method: immunoSEQ multiplex PCR; TCRdb's copy keeps in-frame clones and lacks some. The sample includes 860,000 or so clones, 15% to 20% of them seen just once. Sequencing was performed on naive CD4+ T cells from blood. These receptors all come from a woman between 18 and 30 years old in good health.

The chain uses TRBV9 and TRBJ2-3; no definite D call. V was trimmed by 3 bases and J by 0 bases, leaving 5 bases between them. In germline, CDR1 is SGDLS, CDR2 YYNGEE. The CDR3 covers 13 residues. CDR3 protein: CASSAPSTDTQYF. The CDR3, as DNA: TGTGCCAGCAGCGCACCTAGCACAGATACGCAGTATTTT.

The gene calls are TRBV9 and TRBJ2-3; D may be TRBD1 or TRBD2 (6 bases each). Looked up from germline, CDR1 is SGDLS and CDR2 is YYNGEE. Trimming removed 4 bases from V and 6 bases from J, with 9 bases in between. The CDR3 contains 12 residues. CDR3 in DNA: TGTGCCAGCAGCCGGGGGCGGGATACGCAGTATTTT. Protein sequence: CASSRGRDTQYF.

This clone was seen only a few times. The chain combines TRBV5-4 with TRBJ2-7, with D perhaps matching TRBD2 (5 bases). CDR3 length: 15 amino acids. V was shortened by 0 bases and J by 0 bases, with 10 bases between the two germline ends. The germline CDR1 and CDR2 sequences are SGHNT and YYREEE (reference sequence). DNA of the CDR3: TGTGCCAGCAGCTTGGCTGGGAGCAGCTCCTACGAGCAGTACTTC. Amino acids: CASSLAGSSSYEQYF.

This chain uses TRBV4-2 with TRBJ2-5; D ambiguous. Matching the DNA end better, TRBJ2-7 makes the J call doubtful. Germline CDR1 LGHNA, CDR2 YNFKEQ. This CDR3 is 17 amino acids long. The CDR3 is CASSQDLLVGFSYEQYF. CDR3 coding DNA: TGTGCCAGCAGCCAAGATCTCCTAGTCGGGTTCTCCTACGAGCAGTACTTC.

This clone has just a few counts. The sample holds other DNA sequences that translate to the same CDR3. The chain uses TRBV2 and TRBJ1-2, with a weak D call TRBD1 (6 bases). The CDR3 contains 12 residues. V dropped 6 bases and J dropped 5 bases, with 10 bases sitting between them. CDR1 and CDR2 (germline): SNHLY, FYNNEI. The CDR3 sequence: CASSVQGYGYTF. The CDR3 DNA sequence: TGTGCCAGCAGCGTACAGGGTTATGGCTACACCTTC.

This clone occurred a few times. The chain recombines TRBV29-1 with TRBJ2-1, with a tentative D call TRBD1 (5 bases). Trimming took off 4 bases at V and 2 bases at J, with 9 bases between the two ends. The CDR3 is 13 amino acids. The germline CDR1 and CDR2 sequences are SQVTM and ANQGSEA. The CDR3 nucleotides read TGCAGCGTTGGACAGCAAGCCTACAATGAGCAGTTCTTC. Protein product: CSVGQQAYNEQFF.

This clone was counted a few times. J is TRBJ2-7 and V is TRBV7-2; D is unresolved. Germline CDR1 SGHTA, CDR2 FQGNSA. The CDR3 runs 15 residues. With 0 bases removed from V and 0 bases from J, the gap between germline ends came to 9 bases. This chain's CDR3 is CASSLANRFSYEQYF. CDR3 in DNA: TGTGCCAGCAGCTTAGCGAATCGTTTCTCCTACGAGCAGTACTTC.

This chain uses TRBV6-6 with TRBJ2-1, with TRBD2 identical over 12 bases. Looked up from germline, CDR1 is MNHNY and CDR2 is SVGAGI (reference sequence). V trimming: 4 bases; J trimming: 9 bases; junction bases outside the gene matches: 7. The CDR3 covers 15 residues. CDR3 residues: CASSSTSGRTREQFF. In nucleotides, the CDR3 is TGTGCCAGCAGTTCCACTAGCGGGAGGACGCGTGAGCAGTTCTTC.

There are a few counts of this clone. The chain uses TRBV19 and TRBJ1-1; 8 nucleotides agree with TRBD1. Per germline, CDR1 LNHDA and CDR2 SQIVND (reference sequence). This CDR3 is 14 amino acids long. The trim removed 5 bases at V and 5 bases at J, leaving 7 bases unmatched. The CDR3 region is CASSLGQGWTEAFF. The CDR3, as DNA: TGTGCCAGTAGTTTAGGACAGGGATGGACTGAAGCTTTCTTT.

This sequence joins TRBV7-2 and TRBJ2-1; D is unclear. Germline V gives CDR1 SGHTA, CDR2 FQGNSA. Trimming took 3 bases from V and 8 from J, leaving 11 bases between them. This CDR3 is 13 amino acids long. CDR3 DNA sequence: TGTGCCAGCAGCTTTACCCTTCGGGATGAGCAGTTCTTC. Protein: CASSFTLRDEQFF.

The chain recombines TRBV7-2 with TRBJ2-1, with D unresolved. Germline CDR1 and CDR2: SGHTA and FQGNSA. The CDR3 consists of 13 residues. The ends were cut back, 5 bases at V and 0 bases at J, with 5 bases in the middle. The CDR3 coding sequence is TGTGCCAGCAGCCCCGTCTCCTACAATGAGCAGTTCTTC. As protein: CASSPVSYNEQFF.

This clone was seen a handful of times. The chain links TRBV15 to TRBJ2-1; D is possibly TRBD1 (5 bases). From germline, CDR1 is LNHNV and CDR2 YYDKDF (reference sequence). V was trimmed by 3 bases and J by 0 bases, leaving 12 bases between them. The CDR3 covers 16 residues. The CDR3 nucleotides read TGTGCCACCAGCAGGAAATATGACAGCTCCTACAATGAGCAGTTCTTC. Protein: CATSRKYDSSYNEQFF.

The chain couples TRBV7-9 to TRBJ2-3; 8 bases agree with TRBD2. The length of the CDR3 is 15 residues. With V trimmed by 3 bases and J by 2 bases, 4 bases remained unmatched. CDR1 and CDR2 (germline): SEHNR, FQNEAQ (reference sequence). The CDR3: CASSFPSGYTDTQYF. The CDR3 nucleotides read TGTGCCAGCAGCTTCCCTAGCGGGTACACAGATACGCAGTATTTT.

This clone was found a few times. The V call is TRBV7-8, the J call TRBJ2-7; D perhaps matches TRBD2 (6 bases). Germline assignment: CDR1 SGHVS and CDR2 FQNEAQ. Trimming cost V 1 base and J 6 bases, with 13 bases left between them. The CDR3 loop spans 14 amino acids. The CDR3 loop reads CASSLVGGNSEQYF. Written as DNA, the CDR3 is TGTGCCAGCAGCTTAGTGGGGGGAAACTCCGAGCAGTACTTC.

The chain links TRBV9 to TRBJ2-1, with 7 positions matching TRBD2. The junction had 12 bases not matched to a gene; V was cut back by 0 bases and J by 0 bases. CDR1 and CDR2 (germline): SGDLS, YYNGEE. The CDR3 has 19 residues. The CDR3 coding sequence is TGTGCCAGCAGCGTAGGGTTCGGGGCTAGCGGCCACTCCTACAATGAGCAGTTCTTC. It yields the protein CASSVGFGASGHSYNEQFF.

This clone was recorded many times. The rearrangement joins TRBV7-2 to TRBJ2-4; the D is unclear. The germline gives CDR1 SGHTA, CDR2 FQGNSA. This CDR3 has 13 residues. V lost 3 bases to trimming and J lost 1 base, with 4 bases between them. The CDR3: CASSFSAKNIQYF. CDR3 sequence (DNA): TGTGCCAGCAGCTTTAGCGCCAAAAACATTCAGTACTTC.

This clone occurred a few times. The chain's CDR3 is CASSFAGGPYEQYF. The CDR3 region has the DNA TGTGCCAGCAGCTTTGCGGGAGGGCCCTACGAGCAGTACTTC. The chain carries TRBV7-9 and TRBJ2-7; 9 nucleotides agree with TRBD2. The CDR3 loop spans 14 amino acids. The V segment lost 3 bases and the J segment 2 bases; nucleotides outside the gene matches: 2. Germline-derived CDR1 and CDR2 are SEHNR and FQNEAQ (reference sequence).

V gene TRBV11-2 combines with J gene TRBJ1-1, with 7 bases lining up with TRBD1. Germline CDR1 reads SGHAT; CDR2 reads FQNNGV. The CDR3 covers 14 residues. V lost 10 bases to trimming and J lost 0 bases; unmatched junction nucleotides: 8. CDR3 amino acids: CATTGALMNTEAFF. Written as DNA, the CDR3 is TGTGCCACCACAGGGGCCTTAATGAACACTGAAGCTTTCTTT.

This chain uses TRBV11-2 with TRBJ1-1, with 7 bases that match TRBD1. The junction had 14 bases not matched to a gene; V was cut back by 5 bases and J by 5 bases. The CDR3 has 16 amino acids. Germline V gene sequence: CDR1 SGHAT, CDR2 FQNNGV. CDR3 DNA sequence: TGTGCCAGCAGCCCCGACACCGGGACAGTCGGGACTGAAGCTTTCTTT. Amino acid sequence: CASSPDTGTVGTEAFF.

This clone was detected only a few times. The V and J genes are TRBV15 and TRBJ2-2; 16 nucleotides agree with TRBD2. Germline V gene data show CDR1 as LNHNV and CDR2 as YYDKDF (reference sequence). CDR3 size: 18 residues. Unmatched junction bases numbered 9, after V lost 2 bases and J lost 9 bases. In DNA, the CDR3 is TGTGCCACCAGCAGACCCGGGACTAGCGGGAGGGCCTTCCGGGAGCTGTTTTTT. Residues: CATSRPGTSGRAFRELFF. The whole variable domain, filled in from reference TRBV15 and TRBJ2-2, reads DAMVIQNPRYQVTQFGKPVTLSCSQTLNHNVMYWYQQKSSQAPKLLFHYYDKDFNNEADTPDNFQSRRPNTSFCFLDIRSPGLGDTAMYLCATSRPGTSGRAFRELFFGEGSRLTVL.

The chain joins TRBV4-2 to TRBJ1-2, with a possible D match to TRBD1 (5 bases). The ends were cut back, 2 bases at V and 7 bases at J, with 11 bases in the middle. Germline V gives CDR1 LGHNA, CDR2 YNFKEQ. The CDR3 totals 13 residues. CDR3 region: CASSQRRDAGYTF. CDR3 DNA: TGTGCCAGCAGCCAACGCAGGGATGCTGGCTACACCTTC.

This clone was counted a single time. The V gene is TRBV6-6, the J gene TRBJ1-4, with D possibly being TRBD1 (5 bases). Germline V lookup: CDR1 MNHNY, CDR2 SVGAGI (reference sequence). Deletions cut 3 bases from V and 1 base from J, with 6 bases between. CDR3 size: 14 residues. The CDR3 loop is CASSYQGTNEKLFF. The CDR3 nucleotides are TGTGCCAGCAGTTATCAGGGAACTAATGAAAAACTGTTTTTT.

The J gene is TRBJ2-2, the V gene TRBV7-2; D is ambiguous. Germline V gene sequence: CDR1 SGHTA, CDR2 FQGNSA. The CDR3 loop spans 14 amino acids. The V and J ends lost 5 bases and 2 bases respectively, with 9 bases between them. Here the CDR3 DNA reads TGTGCCAGCAGCCCTCGTTCCAACACCGGGGAGCTGTTTTTT. Protein product: CASSPRSNTGELFF.

This chain links TRBV7-2 with TRBJ1-3; 8 bases are a match to TRBD1. Germline V lookup: CDR1 SGHTA, CDR2 FQGNSA. Trimming took 5 bases from V and 0 from J; bases not matched to a gene: 6. This CDR3 is 16 amino acids long. The CDR3 sequence is CASSTQGASSGNTIYF. Written as DNA, the CDR3 is TGTGCCAGCAGCACGCAGGGGGCGAGCTCTGGAAACACCATATATTTT.

The V and J genes are TRBV10-3 and TRBJ2-7, with 13 bases matching TRBD2. J was trimmed by 5 bases and V by 2 bases; bases with no gene match: 3. Germline V gene data show CDR1 as ENHRY and CDR2 as SYGVKD. The CDR3 is 15 amino acids. The CDR3 nucleotides are TGTGCCATCAGTGAGGGACTAGCGGGAGTTGACGAGCAGTACTTC. This gives the protein CAISEGLAGVDEQYF.

A note on this clone: Different DNA sequences within this sample yield the same CDR3. The chain employs TRBV28 and TRBJ2-5; D not resolved. Germline CDR1 is MDHEN and CDR2 is SYDVKM. Trimming took off 7 bases at V and 4 bases at J, with 4 bases between the two ends. The CDR3 is 10 amino acids. The CDR3 loop reads CASMGETQYF. CDR3 in DNA: TGTGCCAGCATGGGAGAGACCCAGTACTTC. The variable domain in full, completed from reference TRBV28 and TRBJ2-5, reads DVKVTQSSRYLVKRTGEKVFLECVQDMDHENMFWYRQDPGLGLRLIYFSYDVKMKEKGDIPEGYSVSREKKERFSLILESASTNQTSMYLCASMGETQYFGPGTRLLVL.

This clone has just a few counts. The rearrangement uses TRBV7-9 and TRBJ1-4; possibly TRBD1 for D (5 bases). Germline V CDR1 and CDR2: SEHNR, FQNEAQ (reference sequence). Trimming removed 10 bases from V and 11 bases from J, with 17 bases in between. This CDR3 comprises 12 residues. CDR3 protein: CATGAPNKKLFF. The CDR3 nucleotides read TGTGCCACCGGGGCCCCTAATAAGAAACTGTTTTTT. Looking up the rest from reference TRBV7-9 and TRBJ1-4 gives the full variable domain: DTGVSQNPRHKITKRGQNVTFRCDPISEHNRLYWYRQTLGQGPEFLTYFQNEAQLEKSRLLSDRFSAERPKGSFSTLEIQRTEQGDSAMYLCATGAPNKKLFFGSGTQLSVL.

The gene calls are TRBV5-1 and TRBJ2-2; 12 nucleotides line up with TRBD2. This CDR3 has 15 amino acids. V was pared by 3 bases and J by 8 bases, with 5 bases of the junction left unmatched. Germline assignment: CDR1 SGHRS and CDR2 YFSETQ. The DNA for the CDR3 is TGCGCCAGCAGCTCAAAGACTAGCGGGAGTGGGGAGCTGTTTTTT. Amino acid sequence: CASSSKTSGSGELFF.

This clone was detected a few times. The CDR3 spells CASSPSTGNTIYF. DNA of the CDR3: TGTGCCAGCAGTCCATCGACTGGAAACACCATATATTTT. The chain carries TRBV28 and TRBJ1-3; D gene uncertain. The germline CDR1 and CDR2 sequences are MDHEN and SYDVKM. Trimming cost V 5 bases and J 2 bases, with 7 bases left between them. The CDR3 runs 13 residues.

This clone was seen only a few times. Other DNA sequences of this sample code for an identical CDR3. The chain combines TRBV6-6 with TRBJ2-3; possible D gene TRBD2, 6 bases. The CDR3 length is 14 residues. Germline V gives CDR1 MNHNY, CDR2 SVGAGI (reference sequence). Trimming stripped 0 bases from V and 3 bases from J, with 7 bases between. CDR3 nucleotide sequence: TGTGCCAGCAGTTACTCGAGCGGGACAGATACGCAGTATTTT. This gives the protein CASSYSSGTDTQYF.